These T cell receptor beta chains were read from a single sample in a study of blood T cells in healthy people across ages. TCRdb reprocessed the 5' RACE reads with MiXCR, giving one entry per CDR3 protein. The repertoire has 1.5 million to 2 million distinct CDR3 sequences, about 50% of them found once; the top ten carry roughly 2.1%. Sequencing input: blood. These receptors came from a woman in her 40s in good health. Both conserved end residues are part of each CDR3. A D gene is named only where the DNA matches it firmly. Rows give clone size only sometimes, using once, few, many, or a class for an expanded clone.

clone_size j_call d_call v_call cdr3_nt cdr3_aa
NA TRBJ1-5 TRBD1 TRBV18 TGTGCCAGCTCACTGGCAGGGGGGGACAATCAGCCCCAGCATTTT CASSLAGGDNQPQHF
few TRBJ2-1 NA TRBV11-3 TGTGCCAGCAGCTTAGGTGAGCTGGGGCCCAATGAGCAGTTCTTC CASSLGELGPNEQFF
NA TRBJ2-3 NA TRBV20-1 TGCAGTGCTAATGAGGGGAAAACTAGCACAGATACGCAGTATTTT CSANEGKTSTDTQYF
NA TRBJ1-2 TRBD1 TRBV5-1 TGCGCCAGCAGCTTGGACAGGGGTCGGATCTATGGCTACACCTTC CASSLDRGRIYGYTF
once TRBJ2-3 TRBD2 TRBV4-2 TGTGCCAGCACCCATAACCCCCAAGCGGGGGGCGGGGCAGATACGCAGTATTTT CASTHNPQAGGGADTQYF
NA TRBJ2-1 NA TRBV19 TGTGCCAGTAGTATCGGACAGTACAATGAGCAGTTCTTC CASSIGQYNEQFF
NA TRBJ1-5 NA TRBV27 TGTGCCAGCAGTTCAGCCGGAGGGGCTGACCAGCCCCAGCATTTT CASSSAGGADQPQHF
few TRBJ2-1 TRBD1 TRBV10-1 TGCGCCAGCAGTGAGTCGGGACAGGGCCCTCGACCTGGCTACAATGAGCAGTTCTTC CASSESGQGPRPGYNEQFF
few TRBJ2-1 TRBD2 TRBV3-1 TGTGCCAGCAGCCAACGGACGGGGGGGCTCGGAAATGAGCAGTTCTTC CASSQRTGGLGNEQFF
NA TRBJ2-5 TRBD2 TRBV6-1 TGTGCCAGCAGCCAGAGACGGGGACTAGCGGGGGGGCCAGAGACCCAGTACTTC CASSQRRGLAGGPETQYF
NA TRBJ2-5 NA TRBV4-2 TGTGCCAGCAGCGAAGATATAGGGGCGACCCAGTACTTC CASSEDIGATQYF
NA TRBJ1-2 NA TRBV6-1 TGTGCCAGCAGTGAAGTTGCGGGGGCGAGCTATGGCTACACCTTC CASSEVAGASYGYTF
many TRBJ1-2 NA TRBV7-6 TGTGCCAGCAGCTTAGAGGGCCAGGGCTACACCTTC CASSLEGQGYTF
many TRBJ2-1 TRBD1 TRBV12-3/TRBV12-4 TGTGCCAGCAGATCAGGGGGTGTCTACAATGAGCAGTTCTTC CASRSGGVYNEQFF
many TRBJ2-3 TRBD2 TRBV20-1 TGCAGTGCTAGTCCTCTAGCGGGGGGGCACACAGATACGCAGTATTTT CSASPLAGGHTDTQYF
NA TRBJ1-2 NA TRBV27 TGTGCCAGCAGTTCCCGCGAGGGAATGAACTATGGCTACACCTTC CASSSREGMNYGYTF
few TRBJ2-7 NA TRBV6-2/TRBV6-3 TGTGCCAGCAGTTCAACGAGTTTGACCTACGAGCAGTACTTC CASSSTSLTYEQYF
NA TRBJ2-7 TRBD1 TRBV15 TGTGCCACCAGCTCCGCTCCGGGACAGGGACTATTCGGGCAGTACTTC CATSSAPGQGLFGQYF
NA TRBJ1-1 NA TRBV27 TGTGCCAGCAGTTTAAGTTGGGACACTGAAGCTTTCTTT CASSLSWDTEAFF
NA TRBJ2-1 NA TRBV9 TGTGCCAGCAGCGTAGTAGAAGTACCCTACAATGAGCAGTTCTTC CASSVVEVPYNEQFF
few TRBJ2-7 TRBD2 TRBV28 TGTGCCAGCAGTTCAATAGCGGGGGGGCACTACGAGCAGTACTTC CASSSIAGGHYEQYF
NA TRBJ2-1 TRBD2 TRBV5-1 TGCGCCAGCACCACCGGACTAGCGGGGGCCGTCAACAATGAGCAGTTCTTC CASTTGLAGAVNNEQFF
NA TRBJ1-1 NA TRBV20-1 TGCAGTGCTAGCCCAGCAGGACCGAACACTGAAGCTTTCTTT CSASPAGPNTEAFF
NA TRBJ1-1 NA TRBV6-1 TGTGCCAGCAGTGAAAGGGGGGACACTGAAGCTTTCTTT CASSERGDTEAFF
NA TRBJ2-7 NA TRBV4-2 TGTGCCAGCAGCCAGGAAGACAGCCGAACCTACGAGCAGTACTTC CASSQEDSRTYEQYF
many TRBJ2-7 TRBD1 TRBV6-5 TGTGCCAGCAGTTATGGGGACAGCTACGAGCAGTACTTC CASSYGDSYEQYF
NA TRBJ2-1 NA TRBV20-1 TGCAGTGCCCGGTCGGGGTTTAACAATGAGCAGTTCTTC CSARSGFNNEQFF
NA TRBJ2-1 NA TRBV9 TGTGCCAGCAGCCTACGAACGGAGGGGAGTACGTTCTTC CASSLRTEGSTFF
NA TRBJ2-7 NA TRBV3-1 TGTGCCAGCAGACCCGTTGGGGGCTACGAGCAGTACTTC CASRPVGGYEQYF
NA TRBJ2-3 NA TRBV9 TGTGCCAGCAGCGCCCCCCCCTCCCGGGGGAGCACAGATACGCAATATTTT CASSAPPSRGSTDTQYF
NA TRBJ2-4 NA TRBV28 TGTGCCAGCAGTTCCCACAGGGATGGAAACATTCAGTACTTC CASSSHRDGNIQYF
NA TRBJ2-7 NA TRBV6-2/TRBV6-3 TGTGCCACAACCGGGGCGTCCCTCTACGAGCAGTACTTC CATTGASLYEQYF
few TRBJ2-3 TRBD1 TRBV6-2/TRBV6-3 TGTGCCAGCAGTGGACAGGGCCGGGCAAAAGATACGCAGTATTTT CASSGQGRAKDTQYF
NA TRBJ1-2 NA TRBV28 TGTGCCAGCAGTCCCAGGGGAAGGGATGGATGCTACACCTTC CASSPRGRDGCYTF
NA TRBJ2-7 NA TRBV7-9 TGTGCCAGCAGCTCCCAGGGGGGGGGGCACTACGAGCAGTACTTC CASSSQGGGHYEQYF
NA TRBJ2-5 NA TRBV6-6 TGTGCCAGCAGTTACGGATCTGCAGGGGAAGAGACCCAGTACTTC CASSYGSAGEETQYF
few TRBJ2-7 TRBD1 TRBV5-1 TGCGCCAGCAGCGTCGGGACAGGGTTTTACTACGAGCAGTACTTC CASSVGTGFYYEQYF
few TRBJ2-5 TRBD1 TRBV12-5 TGTGCTAGTGCCGTTGGAGAGGGACAGGGTTACGAGACCCAGTACTTC CASAVGEGQGYETQYF
NA TRBJ2-7 NA TRBV5-6 TGTGCCAGCAGCGTATACTCCTACGGGCAGTACTTC CASSVYSYGQYF
few TRBJ2-1 TRBD2 TRBV20-1 TGCAGTGCGGAAGCGGGGGATTCCTACAATGAGCAGTTCTTC CSAEAGDSYNEQFF
NA TRBJ1-2 NA TRBV7-2 TGTGCCAGCCTCCCGCCCAACTACTATGGCTACACCTTC CASLPPNYYGYTF
NA TRBJ2-1 NA TRBV28 TGTGCCAGCAGCTCATCCGGGGCGGGGGCATTGCACAATGAGCAGTTCTTC CASSSSGAGALHNEQFF
NA TRBJ2-5 TRBD1 TRBV24-1 TGTGCCACCAGTGCCACGGACAGGAAGGAGACCCAGTACTTC CATSATDRKETQYF
few TRBJ2-3 NA TRBV7-8 TGTGCCAGCAGCTTAGCGATCCAGGGCTTAAGGCTTGTGACAGATACGCAGTATTTT CASSLAIQGLRLVTDTQYF
once TRBJ1-1 NA TRBV12-3/TRBV12-4 TGTGCCAGCAGTTCCCCGGGGATAGACACTGAAGCTTTCTTT CASSSPGIDTEAFF
few TRBJ2-3 TRBD2 TRBV7-2 TGTGCCAGCAGCCCAAGACTAGCGGGGGGTAGTGCTAGCACAGATACGCAGTATTTT CASSPRLAGGSASTDTQYF
NA TRBJ2-5 NA TRBV3-1 TGTGCCAGCATGGTTCGGGAGACCCAGTACTTC CASMVRETQYF
NA TRBJ2-3 NA TRBV25-1 TGTGCCAGCACAATAGCGGCAAGCACAGATACGCAGTATTTT CASTIAASTDTQYF
NA TRBJ2-3 NA TRBV11-3 TGTGCCAGCAGCCCCGGGGGGCCGCGTACAGATGCGCAGTATTTT CASSPGGPRTDAQYF
NA TRBJ2-1 NA TRBV2 TGTGCCAGCATTTATGACAGGAGCTCCTACAATGAGCAGTTCTTC CASIYDRSSYNEQFF
many TRBJ2-5 NA TRBV25-1 TGTGCCAGCAGTGAGTCGTGGGAGACCCAGTACTTC CASSESWETQYF
NA TRBJ1-4 NA TRBV28 TGCGCCAGCAGTTTATTTGGAAAACTGTTTTTT CASSLFGKLFF
few TRBJ2-3 TRBD2 TRBV7-9 TGTGCCAGCAGCCATGCGGCGGGGGAACTCTTCACAGATACGCAGTATTTT CASSHAAGELFTDTQYF
few TRBJ2-7 NA TRBV20-1 TGCAGTGCTCCCAGCTCTCAGCAGGGGATGTACGAGCAGTACTTC CSAPSSQQGMYEQYF
NA TRBJ1-2 NA TRBV3-1 TGTGCCAGCAGCCAAACTCGCGCGGGGCTCACTGGCTACACCTTC CASSQTRAGLTGYTF